These 10 T cell receptor beta chains share one sample of origin, sequenced in a study of radiotherapy plus CTLA-4 blockade in lung cancer (dated by TCRdb to 2017 to 2018). Libraries were built with the immunoSEQ multiplex PCR assay. Entries here come from immuneACCESS through TCRdb and include only in-frame sequences with V and J called. Some clones fail to appear in such tables; in the studies checked, an unresolved V gene covers under half of the shortfall, and the cause of the remainder is unknown. The sample profile shows about 51,000 clones; roughly 77% of them were found once. The top ten constitute approximately 2.5% of the sample. This sample comprised peripheral blood, obtained from a patient treated with radiotherapy plus ipilimumab. The receptors stem from a human donor with non-small cell lung cancer whose response to radiotherapy plus ipilimumab could not be evaluated.

The chain couples TRBV6-5 to TRBJ2-7, with D tentatively TRBD1 (5 bases). CDR3 length equals 15 residues. Germline V CDR1 and CDR2: MNHEY, SVGAGI. V was shortened by 4 bases and J by 0 bases, with 13 bases between the two germline ends. The CDR3 DNA sequence: TGTGCCAGCAGTTTCGGCAGGGCGGCCTCCTACGAGCAGTACTTC. Residues: CASSFGRAASYEQYF.

The V call is TRBV27, the J call TRBJ1-5; TRBD1 is a possible D gene (5 bases). The CDR3 sequence is 15 residues long. V was clipped by 7 bases and J by 6 bases, with 19 bases between them. Germline assignment: CDR1 MNHEY and CDR2 SMNVEV (reference sequence). CDR3 amino acids: CASTPGHPGIQPQHF. The CDR3 DNA reads as TGTGCCAGCACCCCAGGACACCCAGGAATTCAGCCCCAGCATTTT.

This clone showed up just a few times. This chain joins TRBV19 and TRBJ1-6; D not resolved. Per the germline V gene, CDR1 is LNHDA and CDR2 is SQIVND (reference sequence). V lost 3 bases and J 7 bases, leaving 13 bases between the germline ends. The CDR3 is 15 amino acids. The CDR3 DNA sequence: TGTGCCAGTAGTATGCACGGAGGTCCAAATTCACCCCTCCACTTT. Translated: CASSMHGGPNSPLHF.

The V and J genes are TRBV30 and TRBJ2-3, with 10 positions matching TRBD2. The CDR3 has 14 amino acids. J lost 3 bases, V lost 5 bases, and 5 bases had no gene match. Germline V gene lookup returns CDR1 GTSNPN and CDR2 SVGIG (reference sequence). CDR3: CAWGPGLATDTQYF. CDR3 sequence (DNA): TGTGCCTGGGGGCCGGGACTAGCGACAGATACGCAGTATTTT.

Here the CDR3 DNA reads TGTGCCAGCAGTAGAGGGAGGGGATTAGGCTACGAGCAGTACTTC. This sequence encodes CASSRGRGLGYEQYF. The chain employs TRBV28 and TRBJ2-7; 7 bases are a match to TRBD2. The CDR3 contains 15 residues. Trimming took 5 bases from V and 3 from J; bases not matched to a gene: 10. In germline, CDR1 is MDHEN, CDR2 SYDVKM. Filled out from reference TRBV28 and TRBJ2-7, the complete variable domain reads DVKVTQSSRYLVKRTGEKVFLECVQDMDHENMFWYRQDPGLGLRLIYFSYDVKMKEKGDIPEGYSVSREKKERFSLILESASTNQTSMYLCASSRGRGLGYEQYFGPGTRLTVT.

There are a few counts of this clone. The CDR3 sequence is CSVERGLGETQYF. CDR3 sequence (DNA): TGCAGCGTTGAACGGGGTTTGGGTGAGACCCAGTACTTC. The chain links TRBV29-1 to TRBJ2-5; D may be TRBD2 (5 bases). Per the germline V gene, CDR1 is SQVTM and CDR2 is ANQGSEA. CDR3 length: 13 residues. Deletions cut 2 bases from V and 5 bases from J, with 12 bases between. Supplemented by reference TRBV29-1 and TRBJ2-5, the full variable domain reads SAVISQKPSRDICQRGTSLTIQCQVDSQVTMMFWYRQQPGQSLTLIATANQGSEATYESGFVIDKFPISRPNLTFSTLTVSNMSPEDSSIYLCSVERGLGETQYFGPGTRLLVL.

The chain joins TRBV28 to TRBJ1-5; D gene uncertain. Trimming cost V 7 bases and J 11 bases, with 18 bases left between them. Per germline, CDR1 MDHEN and CDR2 SYDVKM. The CDR3 has 13 residues. CDR3 amino acids: CASTPDGLGAQHF. CDR3 DNA: TGTGCCAGCACCCCGGACGGACTTGGGGCCCAGCATTTT. The full variable domain, in which reference TRBV28 and TRBJ1-5 provide the parts outside the CDR3, is DVKVTQSSRYLVKRTGEKVFLECVQDMDHENMFWYRQDPGLGLRLIYFSYDVKMKEKGDIPEGYSVSREKKERFSLILESASTNQTSMYLCASTPDGLGAQHFGDGTRLSIL.

CDR3 in amino acids: CASSLAGTGLYNEQFF. The CDR3 bases are TGTGCCAGCAGCTTAGCCGGGACAGGGCTTTACAATGAGCAGTTCTTC. J is TRBJ2-1 and V is TRBV7-2; 9 nucleotides line up with TRBD1. The length of the CDR3 is 16 residues. The germline V gene has CDR1 SGHTA and CDR2 FQGNSA. Trimming took 0 bases from V and 4 from J; bases not matched to a gene: 4.

This chain links TRBV5-1 with TRBJ2-2; TRBD2 agrees at 7 bases. The CDR3 is 16 amino acids. V trimming: 1 base; J trimming: 0 bases; junction bases outside the gene matches: 3. Germline CDR1 and CDR2: SGHRS and YFSETQ. This CDR3 is CASSLRAGANTGELFF. The CDR3 DNA is TGCGCCAGCAGCTTGAGGGCGGGGGCGAACACCGGGGAGCTGTTTTTT.

The gene calls are TRBV28 and TRBJ1-5, with 8 bases matching TRBD1. The V segment lost 5 bases and the J segment 0 bases; nucleotides outside the gene matches: 18. From germline, CDR1 is MDHEN and CDR2 SYDVKM. This CDR3 has 20 residues. The CDR3 DNA reads TGTGCCAGCAGTGGGGCAACGACAGGGGCCCTAGGGTATAGCAATCAGCCCCAGCATTTT. Protein product: CASSGATTGALGYSNQPQHF.